This T cell receptor (beta chain) is from a study of T cells in pancreatic ductal adenocarcinoma. General observations from the study: Blood had more productive templates and about 8-fold more unique clonotypes than tumor. Results skew toward the minority of patients with early-stage disease. Mean clonality was roughly 0.1 in tumors and around 0.068 in blood, not significantly different.

Turning to this clone: No antigen is known for it.

In germline, CDR1 is SGHVS, CDR2 FQNEAQ. The CDR3 extends over 16 amino acids. V was shortened by 4 bases and J by 0 bases, with 14 bases between the two germline ends. The selected patients with pancreatic ductal adenocarcinoma had surgery but no neoadjuvant therapy. Using immunoSEQ multiplex PCR, the repertoire was profiled, and TCRdb retains in-frame clones only, with some absent. This table has over 85,000 clones, around 96% appearing once. The receptor comes from a human donor with pancreatic ductal adenocarcinoma. Sequenced input: PBMCs. This sequence joins TRBV7-8 and TRBJ2-3, with D possibly being TRBD2 (5 bases). The CDR3 bases are TGTGCCAGCAGCTCACATCGACTATTTAGCACAGATACGCAGTATTTT. Translation: CASSSHRLFSTDTQYF.